Listed below are T cell receptor beta chains from one sample, sequenced in a study of neoadjuvant anti-PD-1 for oral cavity cancer. Repertoires were generated with immunoSEQ multiplex PCR, while TCRdb's copy carries only in-frame clones and drops some. The data show about 7,200 clones, about 70% seen once. The input for sequencing was PBMCs, taken before nivolumab (anti-PD-1) treatment. These receptors all stem from a person aged 35-79 years with oral cavity squamous cell carcinoma. CDR3s include the opening cysteine and the closing phenylalanine or tryptophan. D genes are given only for firm matches. Expanded clones are given a class, and other clones once, few, many or no size at all.

>TRBJ2-1|NA|TRBD1|TRBV6-6
CASSLNRGYNEQFF
TGTGCCAGCAGTCTCAACAGGGGCTACAATGAGCAGTTCTTC
>TRBJ2-7|NA|NA|TRBV6-6
CASAPGNIEQYF
TGTGCCAGCGCCCCTGGCAATATCGAGCAGTACTTC
>TRBJ2-2|NA|NA|TRBV28
CASSLLQPGSRWGELFF
TGTGCCAGCAGTTTATTACAACCGGGCTCCCGGTGGGGGGAGCTGTTTTTT
>TRBJ2-7|NA|TRBD1|TRBV7-9
CASSLERDRAYEQYF
TGTGCCAGCAGCTTAGAAAGGGACAGAGCCTACGAGCAGTACTTC
>TRBJ1-3|few|NA|TRBV18
CASSPFDSPSSGNTIYF
TGTGCCAGCTCACCCTTCGACAGCCCCAGCTCTGGAAACACCATATATTTT
>TRBJ1-1|NA|NA|TRBV28
CASSLGVTRGTFF
TGTGCCAGCAGTTTAGGAGTCACAAGAGGAACTTTCTTT
>TRBJ1-2|NA|NA|TRBV28
CASREIYGYTF
TGTGCCAGCAGAGAGATCTATGGCTACACCTTC
>TRBJ1-3|once|NA|TRBV7-6
CASSAASGRNTIYF
TGTGCCAGCAGCGCAGCCTCGGGACGAAACACCATATATTTT
>TRBJ2-5|NA|NA|TRBV11-2
CASSLGKETQYF
TGTGCCAGCAGCTTAGGGAAAGAGACCCAGTACTTC
>TRBJ2-1|NA|NA|TRBV18
CATSDYNEQFF
TGTGCCACCTCAGACTACAATGAGCAGTTCTTC
>TRBJ2-7|NA|TRBD2|TRBV29-1
CSVERLAGRSYEQYF
TGCAGCGTTGAACGGCTAGCGGGGAGGTCCTACGAGCAGTACTTC
>TRBJ1-2|NA|NA|TRBV7-2
CASSKDRTNYGYTF
TGTGCCAGCAGTAAGGACCGGACCAACTATGGCTACACCTTC
>TRBJ2-1|NA|TRBD2|TRBV5-1
CASSISGSSYNEQFF
TGCGCCAGCAGCATTAGCGGGAGCTCCTACAATGAGCAGTTCTTC
>TRBJ2-7|NA|TRBD1|TRBV9
CASSPGTALYEQYF
TGTGCCAGCAGCCCCGGGACAGCCCTCTACGAGCAGTACTTC
>TRBJ2-2|NA|NA|TRBV29-1
CSVVTDRTNTGELFF
TGCAGCGTTGTTACAGACAGAACGAACACCGGGGAGCTGTTTTTT
>TRBJ2-5|NA|TRBD1|TRBV6-6
CATETGDSLETQYF
TGTGCCACCGAGACAGGGGACAGTCTAGAGACCCAGTACTTC
>TRBJ1-1|NA|TRBD1|TRBV6-5
CASSSRMTGGAFF
TGTGCCAGCAGTTCTAGAATGACAGGGGGAGCTTTCTTT
>TRBJ2-3|NA|TRBD2|TRBV7-3
CASSQLAASTDTQYF
TGTGCCAGCAGCCAACTAGCGGCTAGCACAGATACGCAGTATTTT
>TRBJ1-2|NA|NA|TRBV7-2
CASSSSPGAHNYGYTF
TGTGCCAGCAGCTCTTCTCCAGGGGCTCATAACTATGGCTACACCTTC
>TRBJ1-2|NA|NA|TRBV7-2
CASSLERRGYTF
TGTGCCAGCAGCTTAGAACGACGGGGCTACACCTTC
>TRBJ2-1|NA|TRBD2|TRBV25-1
CASSRIAGASSYNEQFF
TGTGCCAGCAGTCGGATAGCGGGGGCAAGCTCCTACAATGAGCAGTTCTTC
>TRBJ2-7|NA|NA|TRBV6-1
CASSTYYEQYF
TGTGCCAGCAGTACCTACTACGAGCAGTACTTC
>TRBJ2-2|once|NA|TRBV11-2
CASSLEGAGTGELFF
TGTGCCAGCAGCTTAGAGGGGGCCGGCACCGGGGAGCTGTTTTTT
>TRBJ2-1|NA|NA|TRBV7-7
CASSLDFLNEQFF
TGTGCCAGCAGCTTGGACTTTCTCAATGAGCAGTTCTTC
>TRBJ2-3|large|TRBD1|TRBV7-2
CASSLDQGAITDTQYF
TGTGCCAGCAGCTTAGATCAGGGGGCGATCACAGATACGCAGTATTTT
>TRBJ1-6|NA|NA|TRBV7-9
CASSLRVGVQNSPLHF
TGTGCCAGCAGCTTAAGGGTCGGAGTGCAGAATTCACCCCTCCACTTT
>TRBJ2-7|NA|NA|TRBV6-1
CASVVGTPSYEQYF
TGTGCCAGCGTTGTTGGGACTCCTTCCTACGAGCAGTACTTC